One T cell receptor (beta chain) is described in this entry. Its cognate antigen is unknown. The CDR3 consists of 14 residues. Looked up from germline, CDR1 is GTSNPN and CDR2 is SVGIG (reference sequence). Unmatched junction bases numbered 7, after V lost 3 bases and J lost 6 bases. This specimen belongs to a study of T cell responses to AZD1222 COVID-19 vaccine. The table came from immunoSEQ multiplex PCR; TCRdb's copy has only in-frame clones and leaves some out. The sample carries about 160,000 clones, around 90% recorded once. General study findings and limits: Seropositivity was recorded at baseline in only six AZD1222 recipients. Repertoires were sampled only after the peak T cell response. A mostly white British donor set with more females was recruited, and clonal diversity was possibly underestimated. Vaccine-related CD4 TCRs covered spike, predominating at 160-218 and 743-854.

The chain couples TRBV30 to TRBJ2-7, with TRBD1 identical over 11 bases. The sample consisted of peripheral blood, taken on day 0 of MenACWY control vaccination. The TCR comes from an adult in good health. DNA for the CDR3: TGTGCCTGGAGCCTCCGGGACAGGGGGGGCGAGCAGTACTTC. Its protein product is CAWSLRDRGGEQYF. Full variable domain (missing parts from reference TRBV30 and TRBJ2-7): SQTIHQWPATLVQPVGSPLSLECTVEGTSNPNLYWYRQAAGRGLQLLFYSVGIGQISSEVPQNLSASRPQDRQFILSSKKLLLSDSGFYLCAWSLRDRGGEQYFGPGTRLTVT.